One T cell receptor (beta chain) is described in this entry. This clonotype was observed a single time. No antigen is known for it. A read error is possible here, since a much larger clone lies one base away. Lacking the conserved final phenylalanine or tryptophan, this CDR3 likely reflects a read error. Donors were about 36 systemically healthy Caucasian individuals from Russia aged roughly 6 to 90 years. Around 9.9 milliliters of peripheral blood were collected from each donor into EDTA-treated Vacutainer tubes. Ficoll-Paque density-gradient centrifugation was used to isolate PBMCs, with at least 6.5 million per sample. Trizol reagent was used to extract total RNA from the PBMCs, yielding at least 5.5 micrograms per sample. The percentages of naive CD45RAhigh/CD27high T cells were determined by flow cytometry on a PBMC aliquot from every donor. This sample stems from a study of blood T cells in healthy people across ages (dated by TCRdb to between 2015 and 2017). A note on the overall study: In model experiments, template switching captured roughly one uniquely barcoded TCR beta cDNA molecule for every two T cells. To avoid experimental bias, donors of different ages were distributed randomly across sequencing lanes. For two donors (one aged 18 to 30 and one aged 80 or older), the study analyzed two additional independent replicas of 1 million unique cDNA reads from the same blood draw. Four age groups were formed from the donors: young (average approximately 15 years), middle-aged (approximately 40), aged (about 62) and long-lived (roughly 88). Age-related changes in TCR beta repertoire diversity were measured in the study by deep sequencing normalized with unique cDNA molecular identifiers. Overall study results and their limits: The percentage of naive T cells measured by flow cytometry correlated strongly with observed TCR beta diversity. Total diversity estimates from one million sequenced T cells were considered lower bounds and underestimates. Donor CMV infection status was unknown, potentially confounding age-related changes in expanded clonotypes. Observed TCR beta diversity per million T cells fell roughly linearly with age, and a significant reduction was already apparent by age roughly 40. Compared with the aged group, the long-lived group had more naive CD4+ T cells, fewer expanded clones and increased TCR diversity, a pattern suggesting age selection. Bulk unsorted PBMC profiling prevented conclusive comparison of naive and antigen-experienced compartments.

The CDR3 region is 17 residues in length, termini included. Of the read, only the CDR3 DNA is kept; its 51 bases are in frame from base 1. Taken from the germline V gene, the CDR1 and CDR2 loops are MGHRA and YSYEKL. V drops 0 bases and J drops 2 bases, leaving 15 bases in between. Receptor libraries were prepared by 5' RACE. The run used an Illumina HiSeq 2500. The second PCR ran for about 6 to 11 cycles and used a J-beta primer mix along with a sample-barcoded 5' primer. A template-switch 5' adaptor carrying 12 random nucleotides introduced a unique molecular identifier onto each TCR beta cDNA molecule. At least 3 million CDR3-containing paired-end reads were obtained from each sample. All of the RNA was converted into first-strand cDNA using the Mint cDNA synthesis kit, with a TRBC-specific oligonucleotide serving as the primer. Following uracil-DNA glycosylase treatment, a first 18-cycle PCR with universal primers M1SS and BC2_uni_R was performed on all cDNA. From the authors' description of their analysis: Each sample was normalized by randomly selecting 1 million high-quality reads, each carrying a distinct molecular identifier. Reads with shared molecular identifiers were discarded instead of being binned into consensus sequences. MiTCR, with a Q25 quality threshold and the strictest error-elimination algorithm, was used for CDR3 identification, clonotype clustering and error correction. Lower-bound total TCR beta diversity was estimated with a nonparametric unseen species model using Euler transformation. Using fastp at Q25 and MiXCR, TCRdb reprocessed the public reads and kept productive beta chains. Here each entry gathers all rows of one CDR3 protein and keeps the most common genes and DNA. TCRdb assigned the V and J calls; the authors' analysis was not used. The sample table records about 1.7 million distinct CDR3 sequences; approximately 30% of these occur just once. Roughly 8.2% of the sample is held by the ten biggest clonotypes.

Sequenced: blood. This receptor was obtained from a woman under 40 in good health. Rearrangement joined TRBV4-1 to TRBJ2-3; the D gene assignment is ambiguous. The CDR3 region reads CASSQDTAVRNTDTQYL. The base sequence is TGCGCCAGCAGCCAAGATACGGCAGTAAGAAACACAGATACGCAGTATTTG.